The 30 T cell receptor beta chains below were found in one sample sequenced in a study of blood T cell repertoires in COVID-19. Assay: immunoSEQ multiplex PCR; the TCRdb copy retains only in-frame clones and omits some. The data contain over 150,000 clones, approximately 88% of them seen just once; the ten biggest clones take up 9.1%. The material sequenced was peripheral blood. The receptors come from a woman older than 75 with active or convalescent COVID-19.

This clone has only a few counts. This rearrangement joins TRBV7-2 to TRBJ2-3; D not certain. V lost 2 bases, J lost 0 bases, and 9 bases lay in between. CDR3 size: 15 residues. Germline values: CDR1 SGHTA, CDR2 FQGNSA. The CDR3 sequence: CASSLIPGSTDTQYF. The DNA for the CDR3 is TGTGCCAGCAGCTTAATCCCAGGTAGCACAGATACGCAGTATTTT.

The rearrangement links TRBV11-3 to TRBJ2-5; no reliable D call. The CDR3 has 14 residues. Germline CDR1 reads SGHNT; CDR2 reads YENEEA. Trimming stripped 3 bases from V and 1 base from J, with 9 bases between. CDR3 region: CASSLGRAQETQYF. As DNA, the CDR3 is TGTGCCAGCAGCTTGGGCAGAGCCCAAGAGACCCAGTACTTC.

This rearrangement joins TRBV20-1 to TRBJ1-2; D uncertain. V was pared by 7 bases and J by 0 bases, with 6 bases between. This CDR3 has 11 amino acids. CDR1 and CDR2 (germline): DFQATT, SNEGSKA (reference sequence). CDR3 residues: CSGESNYGYTF. Written as DNA, the CDR3 is TGCAGTGGCGAATCTAACTATGGCTACACCTTC.

This clone was counted between two and nine times. The chain recombines TRBV21-1 with TRBJ1-3; the table's D call TRBD1 went unverified against the DNA. TRBV21-1 is a listed pseudogene. The CDR3 covers 14 residues. CDR3 region: CASRDRDSGNTIYF. CDR3 bases: TGTGCCAGCAGGGACAGAGACTCTGGAAACACCATATATTTT.

The chain joins TRBV5-1 to TRBJ1-4; the D gene is possibly TRBD1 (5 bases). The CDR3 spans 14 residues. CDR1 SGHRS and CDR2 YFSETQ come from the germline V gene. The V gene lost 4 bases and the J gene lost 3 bases, with 10 bases spanning the gap. The CDR3 nucleotides read TGCGCCAGCAGCGAGGACAATGCTAATGAAAAACTGTTTTTT. Amino acid sequence: CASSEDNANEKLFF.

The chain is built from TRBV19 and TRBJ1-1, with D tentatively TRBD1 (6 bases). This CDR3 is built from 14 residues. Deletions cut 5 bases from V and 4 bases from J, with 14 bases between. Germline V CDR1 and CDR2: LNHDA, SQIVND (reference sequence). This CDR3 reads CASSPGTLGTEAFF. The CDR3 DNA follows: TGTGCCAGTAGTCCGGGGACATTGGGCACTGAAGCTTTCTTT.

The count of this clone is one. The chain couples TRBV4-3 to TRBJ2-5; 8 bases map to TRBD2. V lost 4 bases, J lost 5 bases, and 12 bases stayed unmatched. Germline V gene data show CDR1 as LGHNA and CDR2 as YSLEER. This CDR3 region has 16 residues. The DNA of the CDR3 is TGCGCCAGCAGCCCCGCGGGGGGCCAAGACGTCGAGACCCAGTACTTC. It is translated as CASSPAGGQDVETQYF.

CDR3 sequence: CASSVDRQGSNYGYTF. CDR3 nucleotides: TGTGCCAGCAGCGTAGACCGACAGGGGAGTAACTATGGCTACACCTTC. J is TRBJ1-2 and V is TRBV9, with 8 nucleotides matching TRBD1. This CDR3 is 16 amino acids long. CDR1 SGDLS and CDR2 YYNGEE come from the germline V gene. V trimming: 0 bases; J trimming: 1 base; junction bases outside the gene matches: 5.

This chain uses TRBV5-8 with TRBJ1-2; the match to TRBD1 covers 11 bases. The length of the CDR3 is 15 residues. Trimming at V came to 5 bases and at J to 8 bases, leaving 11 bases not matched to a gene. CDR1 and CDR2 from the germline V gene are SGHTS and YDEGEE. CDR3: CASSSGTGGAEGYTF. CDR3 bases: TGTGCCAGCAGTTCTGGGACAGGGGGAGCGGAGGGCTACACCTTC. Looking up the rest from reference TRBV5-8 and TRBJ1-2 gives the full variable domain: EAGVTQSPTHLIKTRGQQATLRCSPISGHTSVYWYQQALGLGLQFLLWYDEGEERNRGNFPPRFSGRQFPNYSSELNVNALELEDSALYLCASSSGTGGAEGYTFGSGTRLTVV.

The CDR3 reads CSATDTGGIDSPLHF. CDR3 coding DNA: TGCAGTGCTACTGATACAGGGGGCATAGATTCACCCCTCCACTTT. The rearrangement links TRBV20-1 to TRBJ1-6; 9 nucleotides agree with TRBD1. This CDR3 comprises 15 residues. J gave up 8 bases and V 4 bases, and 9 bases lay outside the gene matches. The germline V gene has CDR1 DFQATT and CDR2 SNEGSKA (reference sequence).

The chain is built from TRBV6-2 or TRBV6-3 and TRBJ1-1; D ambiguous. Trimming took off 0 bases at V and 8 bases at J, with 7 bases between the two ends. This CDR3 comprises 12 residues. Germline CDR1 MNHEY, CDR2 SVGEGT. CDR3 nucleotide sequence: TGTGCCAGCAGTTACTCGAAGAGGGAAGCTTTCTTT. Its protein is CASSYSKREAFF.

The chain links TRBV11-2 to TRBJ1-1; possibly TRBD1 for D (6 bases). This CDR3 comprises 15 residues. V was clipped by 0 bases and J by 5 bases, with 13 bases between them. Germline assignment: CDR1 SGHAT and CDR2 FQNNGV. The chain's CDR3 is CASSLEGRGGTEAFF. Written as DNA, the CDR3 is TGTGCCAGCAGCTTAGAGGGCAGGGGTGGAACTGAAGCTTTCTTT.

The chain is built from TRBV29-1 and TRBJ2-1; D not resolved. Germline CDR1 is SQVTM and CDR2 is ANQGSEA. CDR3 length: 12 amino acids. The V and J ends lost 3 bases and 5 bases respectively, with 8 bases between them. This chain's CDR3 is CSVEHRDNEQFF. DNA for the CDR3: TGCAGCGTTGAGCACAGAGACAATGAGCAGTTCTTC.

In its sample, this clone was seen a few times. The chain employs TRBV4-3 and TRBJ2-7, with 7 nucleotides matching TRBD1. Germline V gene data show CDR1 as LGHNA and CDR2 as YSLEER. This CDR3 has 15 amino acids. Trimming cost V 5 bases and J 0 bases; bases outside gene matches: 7. The CDR3 nucleotides read TGCGCCAGCAGCGTCCTTGAGGGGGCCTCCTACGAGCAGTACTTC. Its translation: CASSVLEGASYEQYF.

The rearrangement links TRBV19 to TRBJ2-7; the D gene is possibly TRBD2 (5 bases). CDR1 and CDR2 from the germline V gene are LNHDA and SQIVND (reference sequence). The CDR3 covers 13 residues. Trimming removed 7 bases from V and 0 bases from J, with 10 bases in between. CDR3 in amino acids: CASKADPSYEQYF. In nucleotides, the CDR3 is TGTGCCAGTAAAGCGGACCCCTCCTACGAGCAGTACTTC.

The chain carries TRBV30 and TRBJ1-2; a weak D match, TRBD1 (5 bases). CDR3 length equals 13 residues. Germline CDR1 reads GTSNPN; CDR2 reads SVGIG (reference sequence). The V end was cut by 2 bases, the J end by 2 bases, with 9 bases between. CDR3 nucleotide sequence: TGTGCCTGGAGTATCGGGGGGAACTATGGCTACACCTTC. Residues: CAWSIGGNYGYTF.

This clone was recorded a few times. V is TRBV9 and J is TRBJ2-1; perhaps TRBD1 as D (6 bases). The CDR3 has 14 residues. Trimming cost V 2 bases and J 6 bases, with 12 bases left between them. The germline CDR1 and CDR2 sequences are SGDLS and YYNGEE. The CDR3 loop is CASSVEQGSNEQFF. CDR3 nucleotides: TGTGCCAGCAGCGTTGAACAGGGATCCAATGAGCAGTTCTTC.

CDR3 in DNA: TGTGCCAGCAGTTTCAACAGGGCCGGGGCCACCAATTCACCCCTCCACTTT. It yields the protein CASSFNRAGATNSPLHF. The V call is TRBV27, the J call TRBJ1-6; the D gene is possibly TRBD1 (6 bases). Per the germline V gene, CDR1 is MNHEY and CDR2 is SMNVEV (reference sequence). V lost 3 bases to trimming and J lost 7 bases, with 19 bases between them. CDR3 size: 17 residues.

This clone was observed a single time. The genes are TRBV4-2 and TRBJ1-6; D not certain. Trimming cost V 0 bases and J 2 bases, with 8 bases left between them. CDR3 length: 16 residues. Per the germline V gene, CDR1 is LGHNA and CDR2 is YNFKEQ. CDR3 region: CASSQDTQTYNSPLHF. As DNA, the CDR3 is TGTGCCAGCAGCCAAGACACCCAGACCTATAATTCACCCCTCCACTTT.

The V call is TRBV19, the J call TRBJ1-5; possible D gene TRBD1, 6 bases. Germline V gene lookup returns CDR1 LNHDA and CDR2 SQIVND (reference sequence). Trimming cost V 4 bases and J 0 bases, with 13 bases left between them. The CDR3 sequence is 16 residues long. The CDR3 region has the DNA TGTGCCAGTAGTAGGCACGACAGGAATAGCAATCAGCCCCAGCATTTT. Translated: CASSRHDRNSNQPQHF.

This clone was seen a single time. This chain joins TRBV6-1 and TRBJ1-5, with 7 bases fitting TRBD1. The CDR3 spans 15 residues. The V gene's germline CDR1 is MNHNS and CDR2 SASEGT. J gave up 4 bases and V 5 bases, and 8 bases lay outside the gene matches. The CDR3 coding sequence is TGTGCCAGCAGTCCCGGACAGGCGGATAATCAGCCCCAGCATTTT. Protein sequence: CASSPGQADNQPQHF.

This chain links TRBV19 with TRBJ1-5, with 7 bases matching TRBD1. V dropped 7 bases and J dropped 1; count of bases not matched to a gene: 13. CDR1 is LNHDA, CDR2 SQIVND, per germline (reference sequence). This CDR3 comprises 17 residues. CDR3 nucleotides: TGTGCCAGTACCCCCTCGGGGACAGCCTTCAGCAATCAGCCCCAGCATTTT. This gives the protein CASTPSGTAFSNQPQHF.

The chain links TRBV30 to TRBJ1-5, with D tentatively TRBD1 (5 bases). Germline V gives CDR1 GTSNPN, CDR2 SVGIG (reference sequence). Trimming removed 0 bases at V and 0 bases at J, with 12 bases between. CDR3 length equals 16 residues. The CDR3 loop reads CAWSVPTAYSNQPQHF. The CDR3 nucleotides are TGTGCCTGGAGTGTACCGACAGCGTATAGCAATCAGCCCCAGCATTTT.

The V gene is TRBV7-6, the J gene TRBJ2-7; 11 nucleotides align to TRBD1. The V gene's germline CDR1 is SGHVS and CDR2 FNYEAQ. V gave up 5 bases and J gave up 4 bases; unmatched junction bases: 7. The CDR3 is 15 residues long. This CDR3 is CASSPGTGGGYEQYF. CDR3 nucleotide sequence: TGTGCCAGCAGCCCAGGGACAGGGGGAGGGTACGAGCAGTACTTC.

The chain recombines TRBV11-3 with TRBJ1-1; a possible D gene is TRBD1 (5 bases). The V end was cut by 5 bases, the J end by 5 bases, with 18 bases between. CDR3 length: 15 amino acids. Germline CDR1 is SGHNT and CDR2 is YENEEA. The CDR3 spells CASSPGGMMGTEAFF. CDR3 DNA sequence: TGTGCCAGCAGCCCGGGGGGGATGATGGGGACTGAAGCTTTCTTT. The variable domain in full, with the rest retrieved from reference TRBV11-3 and TRBJ1-1, is EAGVVQSPRYKIIEKKQPVAFWCNPISGHNTLYWYLQNLGQGPELLIRYENEEAVDDSQLPKDRFSAERLKGVDSTLKIQPAELGDSAVYLCASSPGGMMGTEAFFGQGTRLTVV.

The chain uses TRBV3-1 (or the pseudogene TRBV3-2) and TRBJ2-3; a weak D match, TRBD2 (6 bases). Trimming pared 5 bases from V and 9 bases from J, leaving 18 bases between. Looked up from germline, CDR1 is LGHDT and CDR2 is YNNKEL (reference sequence). The length of the CDR3 is 14 residues. The CDR3 DNA reads TGTGCCAGCAGCGGCGTGGGGGGAACCGGGACGCAGTATTTT. Translation gives CASSGVGGTGTQYF.

This chain connects TRBV7-9 to TRBJ1-1; the D gene is possibly TRBD1 (5 bases). V was trimmed by 1 base and J by 5 bases, leaving 17 bases between them. This CDR3 contains 16 residues. Germline assignment: CDR1 SEHNR and CDR2 FQNEAQ (reference sequence). This CDR3 is CASSLVDRGAETEAFF. As DNA, the CDR3 is TGTGCCAGCAGCTTAGTAGATAGGGGCGCGGAAACTGAAGCTTTCTTT.

J is TRBJ1-2 and V is TRBV7-2; a possible D gene is TRBD1 (5 bases). CDR1 is SGHTA, CDR2 FQGNSA, per germline. CDR3 length: 15 residues. Trimming took 1 base from V and 4 from J, leaving 13 bases between them. CDR3 residues: CASSLVKGPSYGYTF. DNA for the CDR3: TGTGCCAGCAGCTTAGTGAAGGGGCCCTCCTATGGCTACACCTTC.

The chain is built from TRBV11-2 and TRBJ1-2; 7 nucleotides match TRBD1. Germline loops: CDR1 SGHAT, CDR2 FQNNGV. CDR3 size: 13 residues. J gave up 6 bases and V 6 bases, and 7 bases lay outside the gene matches. The CDR3 spells CASRKTGYHGYTF. The CDR3 region has the DNA TGTGCCAGCAGGAAGACAGGGTATCATGGCTACACCTTC.

This clone was recorded once. The chain carries TRBV27 and TRBJ2-2, with D possibly being TRBD1 (5 bases). Germline V lookup: CDR1 MNHEY, CDR2 SMNVEV (reference sequence). The CDR3 contains 13 residues. The V end lost 6 bases, the J end lost 3 bases, and 8 bases lay between the germline ends. The CDR3 DNA is TGTGCCAGCAGACCCAGGGACACCGGGGAGCTGTTTTTT. It translates to CASRPRDTGELFF.